Following are 3 T cell receptor beta chains from one sample sequenced in a study of cytomegalovirus exposure and HLA in healthy donors. Researchers ran the PCR with 60 Vbeta and 13 Jbeta primers. Using immunoSEQ multiplex PCR, the repertoire was profiled, and TCRdb retains in-frame clones only, with some absent. This sample has 200,000 to 250,000 clones, with approximately 90% found just once. Sample: PBMCs. All receptors come from a woman between 18 and 29 years old in good health and CMV-seronegative.

The chain has TRBV5-1 and TRBJ2-6; perhaps TRBD1 as D (7 bases). This CDR3 has 16 amino acids. Trimming left V 3 bases short and J 0 bases short, with 10 bases between. Per germline, CDR1 SGHRS and CDR2 YFSETQ. The CDR3 here is CASSSGDSSGANVLTF. The CDR3 DNA reads as TGCGCCAGCAGCTCGGGGGACAGCTCTGGGGCCAACGTCCTGACTTTC.

This chain links TRBV6-5 with TRBJ1-1; tentatively, D is TRBD1 (5 bases). This CDR3 contains 14 residues. The V end was cut by 0 bases, the J end by 5 bases, with 10 bases between. Germline CDR1 MNHEY, CDR2 SVGAGI. The CDR3 nucleotides read TGTGCCAGCAGTTACTCCCCGGGGGGGACTGAAGCTTTCTTT. Residues: CASSYSPGGTEAFF.

This chain joins TRBV6-1 and TRBJ1-5; D gene ambiguous. V was clipped by 6 bases and J by 1 base, with 7 bases between them. The CDR3 is 13 residues long. The germline V gene has CDR1 MNHNS and CDR2 SASEGT. CDR3 sequence: CASRVGSNQPQHF. The CDR3 DNA reads as TGTGCCAGCAGAGTCGGGAGCAATCAGCCCCAGCATTTT.